This TCR beta chain derives from a study of Ad26.COV2.S vaccination and SARS-CoV-2 variants. Whole-study context: Donor was in the COV1001 Ad26.COV2.S trial arm.

Some clones are missing from TCRdb's copy, which holds only in-frame ones; the method was immunoSEQ multiplex PCR. The data show about 410,000 clones, approximately 90% seen once. Details on this clone: Its target is unknown.

Study-wide results and caveats: Recipients given vaccine exceeded placebo recipients in spike-specific TCR breadth.

The ends were cut back, 5 bases at V and 1 base at J, with 8 bases in the middle. Germline loops: CDR1 GTSNPN, CDR2 SVGIG (reference sequence). The CDR3 sequence is 12 residues long. Documented treatment: 19 received Ad26.COV2.S at low or high dose, single or two shots; about 5 received placebo; per-sample allocation not given. Sampling was done on day 63 after the first vaccine or placebo injection. This person who donated was an adult of 18-55 years in Boston. Vaccination employed an Ad26 vector expressing the Wuhan-strain SARS-CoV-2 spike. The sample here was peripheral blood, taken in a trial of Ad26.COV2.S vaccine versus placebo. The rearrangement joins TRBV30 to TRBJ1-2; D ambiguous. The receptor was derived from a person aged 18-60 years who received the Ad26.COV2.S COVID-19 vaccine or a placebo. The CDR3 DNA follows: TGTGCCTGGGGCGGGGATAACTATGGCTACACCTTC. It yields the protein CAWGGDNYGYTF.